This T cell receptor (beta chain) was captured by sequencing in a study of radiotherapy plus CTLA-4 blockade in lung cancer. Some clones are missing from TCRdb's copy, which holds only in-frame ones; the method was immunoSEQ multiplex PCR. The sample consists of some 25,000 clones, over 55% of them appearing once. The junction had 5 bases not matched to a gene; V was cut back by 0 bases and J by 2 bases. Germline CDR1 and CDR2: GTSNPN and SVGIG (reference sequence). CDR3 length equals 15 residues. The sample consisted of peripheral blood, taken from a patient treated with radiotherapy plus ipilimumab. The receptor comes from a human donor with non-small cell lung cancer whose response to radiotherapy plus ipilimumab could not be evaluated. This chain uses TRBV30 with TRBJ2-7; the match to TRBD2 covers 9 bases. The CDR3 DNA reads TGTGCCTGGAGTGTACTCGCGGGAGGGCCCTACGAGCAGTACTTC. Its translation: CAWSVLAGGPYEQYF.